The clone carrying this T cell receptor (beta chain) was seen a single time. Its antigen is not identified. This sample stems from a study of shared clonotypes between healthy human individuals. Positively selected for CCR7, the CD45RO-negative cells used as naive CD8 cells excluded terminally differentiated effector memory CD45RA+ cells. Study findings and constraints: Only a few donors were included, so the genetic and exposure-history diversity represented was limited. Naive CD4 clonotypes overlapped across a handful of donors at roughly 5%.

The authors' processing: Filtering of immunoSEQ junctional sequences could not match full-length read filtering. Clones were read by immunoSEQ multiplex PCR, and TCRdb kept only the in-frame ones, dropping some. For V, J and clone size, that table is used; D and trimming come from the DNA. Altogether 2 million to 2.5 million clones are present, about 95% being singletons, with the ten largest covering 1.1%. The CDR3 runs 14 residues. Germline V lookup: CDR1 MNHEY, CDR2 SMNVEV (reference sequence). V lost 5 bases, J lost 6 bases, and 9 bases stayed unmatched. What was sequenced was naive CD8+ T cells sorted from blood. This TCR came from a man between 18 and 35 years old in good health. The V gene is TRBV27, the J gene TRBJ2-7, with TRBD1 matching 8 bases. The CDR3 here is CASSLRDRFAEQYF. The CDR3 DNA is TGTGCCAGCAGTCTAAGGGACAGGTTCGCCGAGCAGTACTTC.